This TCR beta chain appears in the sequencing data of a study of blood T cell repertoires in COVID-19. Study background: Samples taken during acute and convalescent COVID-19 were collected in the United States, Italy and Spain. T cells, B-cell-depleted T cells, or PBMCs supplied cDNA or gDNA.

Methods used by the authors: Reference gene primer amplification gave nucleated cell count estimates. This table comes from immunoSEQ multiplex PCR, and its TCRdb copy is limited to in-frame clones, with some not included. The D gene and trimming were derived from the DNA, and the V and J assignments and clone size from that table. The sample lists approximately 20,000 clones; almost 85% were seen once. Germline V gene sequence: CDR1 LNHDA, CDR2 SQIVND (reference sequence). The CDR3 is made up of 13 amino acids. The ends lost 5 bases at V and 6 bases at J; junction bases unmatched: 2. The chain joins TRBV19 to TRBJ1-2, with 11 bases matching TRBD1. The receptor's source is a man aged 80 or over with acute or convalescent COVID-19. Material: peripheral blood. The CDR3 is CASSLGQGDGYTF. In DNA, the CDR3 is TGTGCCAGTAGTCTGGGACAGGGGGATGGCTACACCTTC.